The rows below give T cell receptor beta chains drawn from one sample of a study of cytomegalovirus exposure and HLA in healthy donors. Some clones are missing from TCRdb's copy, which holds only in-frame ones; the method was immunoSEQ multiplex PCR. Of some 140,000 clones listed, about 76% are singletons. Specimen: PBMCs. The source of these receptors is a middle-aged woman in good health and CMV-seronegative. Both conserved end residues are part of each CDR3. Fields, in order: clone size, V gene, J gene, D gene, CDR3 protein, CDR3 DNA. A D gene is named only where the DNA matches it firmly. Where a row states a size, it is once, few, many or the class of an expanded clone; other rows omit it.

.	TRBV19	TRBJ1-6	TRBD1	CASRRPGTGNSPLHF	TGTGCCAGTAGACGGCCCGGGACAGGGAATTCACCCCTCCACTTT
.	TRBV2	TRBJ1-2	TRBD1	CASSGRQGNYGYTF	TGTGCCAGCAGCGGACGACAGGGGAACTATGGCTACACCTTC
few	TRBV9	TRBJ1-3	.	CASSVGPRPVSGNTIYF	TGTGCCAGCAGCGTAGGCCCTAGACCTGTCTCTGGAAACACCATATATTTT
.	TRBV7-2	TRBJ2-7	TRBD1	CASSLGQGIRYEQYF	TGTGCCAGCAGCTTAGGACAGGGGATACGGTACGAGCAGTACTTC
.	TRBV27	TRBJ2-6	.	CASSFQGSGANVLTF	TGTGCCAGCAGTTTTCAGGGGTCTGGGGCCAACGTCCTGACTTTC
.	TRBV23-1	TRBJ2-5	TRBD2	CAHKRGLEYRETQYF	TGCGCCCACAAGCGGGGGCTTGAGTATAGGGAGACCCAGTACTTC
.	TRBV18	TRBJ2-7	.	CASSPSPGNYEQYF	TGTGCCAGCTCACCCAGTCCAGGAAACTACGAGCAGTACTTC
.	TRBV19	TRBJ1-6	.	CASSPRYRGWNSPLHF	TGTGCCAGTAGCCCCCGATATAGGGGCTGGAATTCACCCCTCCACTTT
.	TRBV5-1	TRBJ2-5	.	CASSLEAGTSTQYF	TGCGCCAGCAGCTTGGAGGCGGGGACCTCGACCCAGTACTTC
.	TRBV4-2	TRBJ1-1	TRBD1	CASSQVVGQGGRAFF	TGTGCCAGCAGCCAAGTTGTGGGACAGGGGGGCAGAGCTTTCTTT
.	TRBV29-1	TRBJ1-4	.	CSVANLSNEKLFF	TGCAGCGTAGCAAACTTGTCTAATGAAAAACTGTTTTTT
.	TRBV19	TRBJ1-1	.	CASKNDIYTEAFF	TGTGCCAGTAAAAACGACATTTACACTGAAGCTTTCTTT
few	TRBV4-1	TRBJ2-6	TRBD2	CASSQEAASGDFSGANVLTF	TGCGCCAGCAGCCAAGAAGCCGCTAGCGGGGACTTCTCTGGGGCCAACGTCCTGACTTTC
.	TRBV7-2	TRBJ2-3	.	CASSFRGGLTDTQYF	TGTGCCAGCAGCTTCCGCGGGGGCTTGACAGATACGCAGTATTTT
.	TRBV11-2	TRBJ2-2	.	CASTRLAAGTGELFF	TGTGCCAGCACCCGGTTAGCGGCGGGGACCGGGGAGCTGTTTTTT
.	TRBV11-2	TRBJ2-4	.	CASSSGHLAKNIQYF	TGTGCCAGCAGCTCAGGACATCTAGCCAAAAACATTCAGTACTTC
.	TRBV7-2	TRBJ1-6	TRBD1	CASSYRDRDSPLHF	TGTGCCAGCAGCTACCGGGACAGAGATTCACCCCTCCACTTT
.	TRBV6-1	TRBJ2-5	TRBD1	CASSEGGQGAETQYF	TGTGCCAGCAGTGAAGGGGGACAGGGGGCAGAGACCCAGTACTTC
.	TRBV5-6	TRBJ2-7	.	CASSSVYEQYF	TGTGCCAGCAGCTCGGTCTACGAGCAGTACTTC
.	TRBV9	TRBJ2-1	.	CASSVDLTSLFF	TGTGCCAGCAGCGTAGACCTGACTAGTCTGTTCTTC
.	TRBV28	TRBJ2-5	.	CASTGGRMTQYF	TGTGCCAGCACTGGAGGCCGGATGACCCAGTACTTC
.	TRBV6-1	TRBJ1-5	.	CASSEALSGTGRPQHF	TGTGCCAGCAGTGAAGCCCTTTCCGGAACAGGGCGGCCCCAGCATTTT
.	TRBV18	TRBJ2-7	TRBD1	CASSPSEGRGYEQYF	TGTGCCAGCTCACCCTCTGAGGGCAGGGGGTACGAGCAGTACTTC
.	TRBV6-1	TRBJ1-1	.	CASSDRVTEAFF	TGTGCCAGCAGTGACAGGGTAACTGAAGCTTTCTTT
.	TRBV6-5	TRBJ1-2	TRBD1	CASSSWTGGHYGYTF	TGTGCCAGCAGTTCGTGGACAGGGGGCCACTATGGCTACACCTTC
.	TRBV10-3	TRBJ2-3	.	CAISDTGMSTDTQYF	TGTGCCATCAGTGACACAGGGATGAGCACAGATACGCAGTATTTT
.	TRBV5-1	TRBJ2-2	TRBD1	CASSLQPDRGLGTGELFF	TGCGCCAGCAGCCTTCAACCGGACAGGGGGCTCGGAACCGGGGAGCTGTTTTTT
.	TRBV11-3	TRBJ2-1	TRBD1	CASSYGTGGGNEQFF	TGTGCCAGCAGCTACGGGACAGGGGGCGGGAATGAGCAGTTCTTC
once	TRBV19	TRBJ1-2	.	CASSSTPQSPYGYTF	TGTGCCAGTAGTTCGACACCGCAGTCCCCATATGGCTACACCTTC
once	TRBV29-1	TRBJ1-1	.	CSVARGNTEAFF	TGCAGCGTTGCCAGGGGTAACACTGAAGCTTTCTTT
.	TRBV28	TRBJ2-2	TRBD1	CASSIWYPGTGGSGELFF	TGTGCCAGCAGTATATGGTACCCCGGGACAGGGGGCTCCGGGGAGCTGTTTTTT
.	TRBV7-9	TRBJ1-4	TRBD1	CASSSPGTGAEKLFF	TGTGCCAGCAGCTCCCCCGGGACAGGGGCCGAAAAACTGTTTTTT
few	TRBV5-1	TRBJ2-7	.	CASSLAVGDTYEQYF	TGCGCCAGCAGCTTGGCCGTCGGGGACACCTACGAGCAGTACTTC
.	TRBV6-1	TRBJ1-1	.	CASSEVEAIEAFF	TGTGCCAGCAGTGAAGTGGAGGCAATTGAAGCTTTCTTT
.	TRBV28	TRBJ1-2	.	CASSSQSYPGYTF	TGTGCCAGCAGTTCCCAGTCATACCCCGGCTACACCTTC
.	TRBV30	TRBJ2-1	TRBD1	CALDTGGSEQFF	TGTGCCCTCGATACAGGGGGCAGTGAGCAGTTCTTC
.	TRBV7-6	TRBJ1-4	TRBD1	CASSLAGRDRPAATNEKLFF	TGTGCCAGCAGCTTAGCGGGTCGGGACAGGCCCGCAGCAACTAATGAAAAACTGTTTTTT
.	TRBV4-3	TRBJ1-6	.	CASSQERGSPLHF	TGCGCCAGCAGCCAAGAGCGGGGTTCACCCCTCCACTTT
.	TRBV11-3	TRBJ2-1	.	CASSSSSVYNEQFF	TGTGCCAGCAGCTCCTCGAGCGTGTACAATGAGCAGTTCTTC
.	TRBV25-1	TRBJ1-3	.	CASSAFTGNTIYF	TGTGCCAGCAGTGCCTTTACTGGAAACACCATATATTTT
.	TRBV7-9	TRBJ1-6	TRBD1	CASSLGQGAAGSPLHF	TGTGCCAGCAGCTTAGGACAGGGGGCCGCGGGTTCACCCCTCCACTTT
.	TRBV10-3	TRBJ2-7	TRBD2	CAISWGLAGSYEQYF	TGTGCCATCAGTTGGGGACTAGCGGGCTCCTACGAGCAGTACTTC
few	TRBV7-2	TRBJ2-3	.	CASSLGQSTDTQYF	TGTGCCAGCAGCCTCGGACAGAGCACAGATACGCAGTATTTT
.	TRBV27	TRBJ1-2	.	CASSPLDRPYGYTF	TGTGCCAGCAGTCCGCTCGACAGACCCTATGGCTACACCTTC
.	TRBV27	TRBJ1-5	.	CASRHGGPRYGSNQPQHF	TGTGCCAGCAGACACGGGGGGCCTCGGTACGGGAGCAATCAGCCCCAGCATTTT
.	TRBV27	TRBJ2-5	.	CASSLEGIRRGVQETQYF	TGTGCCAGCAGTTTAGAGGGTATCCGGCGGGGAGTCCAAGAGACCCAGTACTTC
once	TRBV14	TRBJ2-7	.	CASSQDLAGSSYEQYF	TGTGCCAGCAGCCAAGATCTTGCGGGGAGCTCCTACGAGCAGTACTTC
.	TRBV6-5	TRBJ2-5	.	CASTVPLPGWETQYF	TGTGCCAGCACTGTGCCCCTCCCGGGGTGGGAGACCCAGTACTTC
.	TRBV7-2	TRBJ1-2	.	CASSPRVNGYTF	TGTGCCAGCAGCCCCAGGGTCAATGGCTACACCTTC
.	TRBV25-1	TRBJ2-5	TRBD1	CASSEYLRAGGEGETQYF	TGTGCCAGCAGTGAATATCTTAGGGCAGGGGGCGAGGGAGAGACCCAGTACTTC